This TCR beta chain is drawn from a study of blood T cell repertoires in COVID-19. V lost 5 bases and J lost 2, with 13 bases in between. The CDR3 sequence is 13 residues long. Germline loops: CDR1 SQVTM, CDR2 ANQGSEA. Across 20 to 25 US areas, participants ranged in age from about 18 to 100 years. Cohorts were determined from participant-reported clinical history. Authors' data handling: Reference gene primer amplification gave estimated nucleated cell counts. Profiled with immunoSEQ multiplex PCR; TCRdb holds only in-frame clones, not every one. The V and J calls and the clone size are those of that table, but D and trimming were determined from the DNA. Here the sample spans 250,000 to 300,000 clones, roughly 85% being singletons.

This TCR derives from a woman aged 45-65 years who had recovered from COVID-19. The chain employs TRBV29-1 and TRBJ2-7; D possibly corresponds to TRBD2 (7 bases). Material for sequencing was PBMCs or T cells enriched from blood (not recorded which). The CDR3 coding sequence is TGCAGCGTTAAGGGGGGGTCACCCTACGAGCAGTACTTC. Translating gives CSVKGGSPYEQYF.